These 20 T cell receptor beta chains share one sample of origin, sequenced in a study of T cell responses to AZD1222 COVID-19 vaccine. TCRdb's copy holds only in-frame clones and misses some; the assay was immunoSEQ multiplex PCR. The table has approximately 200,000 clones, about 87% seen once; the top ten hold 2.5% to 3%. The sequenced sample was peripheral blood, obtained on day 0 of MenACWY control vaccination. The receptors were gathered from an adult in good health.

CDR3 DNA: TGTGCCAGCAGCCAAGGGAGGGATTCACCCCTCCACTTT. Translating gives CASSQGRDSPLHF. The chain employs TRBV3-1 (or the pseudogene TRBV3-2) and TRBJ1-6; the D is unclear. The CDR3 contains 13 residues. Per the germline V gene, CDR1 is LGHDT and CDR2 is YNNKEL (reference sequence). Trimming pared 1 base from V and 8 bases from J, leaving 6 bases between.

V gene TRBV28 combines with J gene TRBJ1-3; no reliable D call. Deletions cut 3 bases from V and 2 bases from J, with 8 bases between. Germline V CDR1 and CDR2: MDHEN, SYDVKM. The CDR3 consists of 14 residues. The CDR3 region is CASSFAVPGNTIYF. The CDR3 coding sequence is TGTGCCAGCAGTTTTGCAGTCCCTGGAAACACCATATATTTT.

The chain is built from TRBV12-3 or TRBV12-4 and TRBJ1-2, with D tentatively TRBD1 (5 bases). V was shortened by 5 bases and J by 10 bases, with 11 bases between the two germline ends. There are 11 residues in the CDR3. Written as DNA, the CDR3 is TGTGCCAGCAGTGCCGGGGGGATCTACACCTTC. Residues: CASSAGGIYTF.

This clone has only one observation. J is TRBJ2-2 and V is TRBV5-4; the match to TRBD1 covers 7 bases. The CDR3 is 15 amino acids. After removal of 2 bases from V and 4 bases from J, the junction contained 5 bases not matched to a gene. The germline CDR1 and CDR2 sequences are SGHNT and YYREEE (reference sequence). The CDR3 sequence: CASSFGTVVTGELFF. The CDR3 region has the DNA TGTGCCAGCAGCTTCGGGACAGTCGTCACCGGGGAGCTGTTTTTT.

This clone occurred a few times. The chain joins TRBV27 to TRBJ2-7; D is unclear. The CDR3 contains 13 residues. Trimming shortened V by 3 bases and J by 3 bases, and 9 bases separated the two germline ends. The germline CDR1 and CDR2 sequences are MNHEY and SMNVEV (reference sequence). The CDR3 sequence is CASSFAIGYEQYF. Written as DNA, the CDR3 is TGTGCCAGCAGTTTTGCCATCGGCTACGAGCAGTACTTC.

This chain connects TRBV7-2 to TRBJ1-1, with D possibly matching TRBD1 (5 bases). Germline CDR1 and CDR2: SGHTA and FQGNSA. V gave up 5 bases and J gave up 4 bases, with 14 bases separating them. The CDR3 extends over 14 amino acids. CDR3 loop: CASSIGHSLTEAFF. CDR3 DNA: TGTGCCAGCAGCATCGGACATTCCCTCACTGAAGCTTTCTTT.

The gene calls are TRBV28 and TRBJ2-3; D is unclear. Trimming pared 6 bases from V and 0 bases from J, leaving 13 bases between. CDR3 length: 15 residues. Germline values: CDR1 MDHEN, CDR2 SYDVKM. CDR3 region: CASSLGTASTDTQYF. In DNA form, the CDR3 reads TGTGCCAGCAGCCTTGGAACAGCGAGCACAGATACGCAGTATTTT. The full variable domain, its missing parts supplied by reference TRBV28 and TRBJ2-3, is DVKVTQSSRYLVKRTGEKVFLECVQDMDHENMFWYRQDPGLGLRLIYFSYDVKMKEKGDIPEGYSVSREKKERFSLILESASTNQTSMYLCASSLGTASTDTQYFGPGTRLTVL.

The rearrangement links TRBV2 to TRBJ1-6; 10 bases agree with TRBD1. Trimming cost V 5 bases and J 5 bases; bases outside gene matches: 6. Per germline, CDR1 SNHLY and CDR2 FYNNEI. This CDR3 has 16 residues. The CDR3 sequence is CASSFNGQGDNSPLHF. The CDR3 DNA reads TGTGCCAGCAGTTTCAATGGACAGGGGGATAATTCACCCCTCCACTTT.

The rearrangement uses TRBV2 and TRBJ2-1, with 10 bases that match TRBD2. In germline, CDR1 is SNHLY, CDR2 FYNNEI. There are 15 residues in the CDR3. Unmatched junction bases numbered 4, after V lost 5 bases and J lost 3 bases. The CDR3 protein is CASSRTSGFYNEQFF. The DNA for the CDR3 is TGTGCCAGCAGTCGGACTAGCGGTTTCTACAATGAGCAGTTCTTC.

The V call is TRBV6-5, the J call TRBJ2-7; 8 bases are shared with TRBD2. This CDR3 region has 15 residues. Germline loops: CDR1 MNHEY, CDR2 SVGAGI. V trimming: 10 bases; J trimming: 4 bases; junction bases outside the gene matches: 15. The CDR3 loop is CATIRSVAGGYEQYF. For the CDR3, the DNA is TGTGCCACCATTCGGTCTGTGGCGGGGGGATACGAGCAGTACTTC.

This sequence joins TRBV30 and TRBJ1-1, with unresolved D. The CDR3 is 14 amino acids. The V gene lost 4 bases and the J gene lost 1 base, with 13 bases spanning the gap. CDR1 and CDR2 (germline): GTSNPN, SVGIG (reference sequence). The CDR3 DNA is TGTGCCTGGAATAGGTACCGAGAGAACACTGAAGCTTTCTTT. It codes for CAWNRYRENTEAFF. Using reference TRBV30 and TRBJ1-1 for the parts outside the CDR3, the full variable domain is SQTIHQWPATLVQPVGSPLSLECTVEGTSNPNLYWYRQAAGRGLQLLFYSVGIGQISSEVPQNLSASRPQDRQFILSSKKLLLSDSGFYLCAWNRYRENTEAFFGQGTRLTVV.

V and J are TRBV19 and TRBJ1-5; no clear D. V dropped 3 bases and J dropped 3 bases, with 12 bases sitting between them. Germline assignment: CDR1 LNHDA and CDR2 SQIVND (reference sequence). The CDR3 is 15 amino acids. The CDR3: CASSISRNYNQPQHF. For the CDR3, the DNA is TGTGCCAGTAGTATTAGCAGAAACTACAATCAGCCCCAGCATTTT.

This clone appeared a single time. V is TRBV24-1 and J is TRBJ1-1; D is unclear. V was pared by 12 bases and J by 6 bases, with 10 bases between. Germline lookup yields CDR1 KGHDR and CDR2 SFDVKD. The CDR3 runs 10 residues. CDR3 sequence: CAADGAEAFF. The CDR3 DNA sequence: TGTGCCGCGGACGGCGCTGAAGCTTTCTTT.

V usage is TRBV2 and J usage is TRBJ2-7; 8 bases map to TRBD1. This CDR3 has 15 residues. The V gene's germline CDR1 is SNHLY and CDR2 FYNNEI. Trimming took 5 bases from V and 4 from J; bases not matched to a gene: 10. DNA for the CDR3: TGTGCCAGCAGTTCGGAGGCAGGGGGCAGGTACGAGCAGTACTTC. It translates to CASSSEAGGRYEQYF.

This chain joins TRBV30 and TRBJ1-3, with 8 nucleotides matching TRBD1. There are 14 residues in the CDR3. In germline, CDR1 is GTSNPN, CDR2 SVGIG (reference sequence). J was trimmed by 6 bases and V by 0 bases; bases with no gene match: 4. The CDR3 loop reads CAWSVGQGKNTIYF. CDR3 DNA sequence: TGTGCCTGGAGTGTTGGACAGGGAAAAAACACCATATATTTT.

This chain links TRBV19 with TRBJ1-1, with D unresolved. Germline V gene data show CDR1 as LNHDA and CDR2 as SQIVND (reference sequence). This CDR3 comprises 15 residues. The ends were cut back, 3 bases at V and 0 bases at J, with 11 bases in the middle. The CDR3 nucleotides read TGTGCCAGTAGTATGAGGCCAGCTCTGAACACTGAAGCTTTCTTT. Translating it yields CASSMRPALNTEAFF.

The gene calls are TRBV21-1 and TRBJ2-7. TRBV21-1 is noted as a pseudogene. The CDR3 has 14 amino acids. CDR3 sequence reads: CASSTQGRCYEQYF. CDR3 DNA sequence: TGTGCCAGCAGCACCCAGGGGAGGTGTTACGAGCAGTACTTC.

V and J are TRBV9 and TRBJ1-1; D is uncertain. The V gene lost 0 bases and the J gene lost 1 base, with 10 bases spanning the gap. The CDR3 has 15 residues. Germline assignment: CDR1 SGDLS and CDR2 YYNGEE. The CDR3 sequence is CASSVAAGTNTEAFF. For the CDR3, the DNA is TGTGCCAGCAGCGTAGCAGCAGGAACGAACACTGAAGCTTTCTTT. Together with reference TRBV9 and TRBJ1-1, the CDR3 gives the full variable domain: DSGVTQTPKHLITATGQRVTLRCSPRSGDLSVYWYQQSLDQGLQFLIQYYNGEERAKGNILERFSAQQFPDLHSELNLSSLELGDSALYFCASSVAAGTNTEAFFGQGTRLTVV.

CDR3 sequence: CASSQDLAGFYEQYF. CDR3 sequence (DNA): TGTGCCAGCAGCCAAGATCTAGCGGGATTCTACGAGCAGTACTTC. This chain links TRBV4-2 with TRBJ2-7; the match to TRBD2 covers 9 bases. Germline trimming cut 0 bases from V and 3 bases from J; bases unmatched to any gene: 3. This CDR3 is 15 amino acids long. Looked up from germline, CDR1 is LGHNA and CDR2 is YNFKEQ.

This chain uses TRBV12-2 with TRBJ1-4; the D call in the table, TRBD1, was not verified against the DNA. TRBV12-2 has pseudogene status. The CDR3 sequence is 17 residues long. CDR3 nucleotides: TGTGCAAGTCGCTTAGCTAACTTAATCACAGGGAATGAAAAACTGTTTTTT. It yields the protein CASRLANLITGNEKLFF.